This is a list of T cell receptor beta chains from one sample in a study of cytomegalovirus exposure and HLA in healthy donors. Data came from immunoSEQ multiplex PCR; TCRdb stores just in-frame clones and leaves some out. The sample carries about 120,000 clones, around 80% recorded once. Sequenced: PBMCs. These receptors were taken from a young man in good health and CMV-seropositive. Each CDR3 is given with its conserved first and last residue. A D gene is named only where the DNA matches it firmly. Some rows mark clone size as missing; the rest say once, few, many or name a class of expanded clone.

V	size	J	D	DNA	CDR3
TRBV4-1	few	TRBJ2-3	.	TGCGCCAGCAGCCAAGGGCTAGTGTACACAGATACGCAGTATTTT	CASSQGLVYTDTQYF
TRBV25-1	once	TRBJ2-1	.	TGTGCCAGCAGAACAGGGATTGAGCAGTTCTTC	CASRTGIEQFF
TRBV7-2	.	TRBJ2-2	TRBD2	TGTGCCAGCAGCCCGTGGCGCGGGGGGGCGAACACCGGGGAGCTGTTTTTT	CASSPWRGGANTGELFF
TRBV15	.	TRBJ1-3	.	TGTGCCACCAGCAGAGATCCGCAGGGTGGAAACACCATATATTTT	CATSRDPQGGNTIYF
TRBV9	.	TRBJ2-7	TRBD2	TGTGCCAGCAGCGTAGGGTTAGCGGGGACCTACGAGCAGTACTTC	CASSVGLAGTYEQYF
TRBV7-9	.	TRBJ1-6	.	TGTGCCAGCAGCTTAGCGCTTGGCGGGACCTTTAATTCACCCCTCCACTTT	CASSLALGGTFNSPLHF
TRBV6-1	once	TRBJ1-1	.	TGTGCCAGCGTGAGTGGACATATCGAAGCTTTCTTT	CASVSGHIEAFF
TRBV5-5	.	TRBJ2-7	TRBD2	TGTGCCAGCAGCCCGCTGGGACTAGCGGCCAACGAGCAGTACTTC	CASSPLGLAANEQYF
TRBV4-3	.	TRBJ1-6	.	TGCGCCAGCAGCCAAGATATGCGCACCTCCTATAATTCACCCCTCCACTTT	CASSQDMRTSYNSPLHF
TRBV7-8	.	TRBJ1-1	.	TGTGCCAGCAGCTTAGTCCGGAACACTGAAGCTTTCTTT	CASSLVRNTEAFF
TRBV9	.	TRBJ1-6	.	TGTGCCAGCAGCGAGAACGCGATTTTTTCACCCCTCCACTTT	CASSENAIFSPLHF
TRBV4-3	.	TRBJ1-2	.	TGCGCCAGCAGCCAAGATCGCAGGGAAGAGTTTGGCTACACCTTC	CASSQDRREEFGYTF
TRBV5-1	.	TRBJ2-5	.	TGCGCCAGCAGCTCTCAGGGTTACCACCAAGAGACCCAGTACTTC	CASSSQGYHQETQYF
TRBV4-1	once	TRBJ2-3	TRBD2	TGCGCCAGCAGCCAAGAAGGAGCGGGAGTGACAGATACGCAGTATTTT	CASSQEGAGVTDTQYF
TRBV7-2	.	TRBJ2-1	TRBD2	TGTGCCAGCAGCTCACTAGCGGGCCCCAATGAGCAGTTCTTC	CASSSLAGPNEQFF
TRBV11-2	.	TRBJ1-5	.	TGTGCCAGCCGGACGACAGGTGCTAATCAGCCCCAGCATTTT	CASRTTGANQPQHF
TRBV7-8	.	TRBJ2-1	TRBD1	TGTGCCAGCAGCGCCGACAGGGGTGATGAGCAGTTCTTC	CASSADRGDEQFF
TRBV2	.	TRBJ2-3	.	TGTGCCAGCATCGAAGGGGGGGTTAGGGATACGCAGTATTTT	CASIEGGVRDTQYF
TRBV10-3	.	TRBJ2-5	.	TGTGCCACCCGGACAGAGAACACCCAGTACTTC	CATRTENTQYF
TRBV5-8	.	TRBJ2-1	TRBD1	TGTGCCAGCAGCTTTGTCGGACAGGGGACGAATGAGCAGTTCTTC	CASSFVGQGTNEQFF
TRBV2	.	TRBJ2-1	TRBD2	TGTGCCACCTTAACTAGCGGGGACTGGGGTGAGCAGTTCTTC	CATLTSGDWGEQFF
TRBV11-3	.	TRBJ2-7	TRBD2	TGTGCCAGCAGCTTAGAGGCGGGGGGATACTACGAGCAGTACTTC	CASSLEAGGYYEQYF
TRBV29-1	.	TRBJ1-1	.	TGCAGCGCCGAACCAGGGAACACTGAAGCTTTCTTT	CSAEPGNTEAFF
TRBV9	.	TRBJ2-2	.	TGTGCCAGCACCGAGGGAGGATCCACCGGGGAGCTGTTTTTT	CASTEGGSTGELFF
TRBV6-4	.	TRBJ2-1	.	TGTGCCAGCAGTGACTCGGAGACTAGGTTGAATGAGCAGTTCTTC	CASSDSETRLNEQFF
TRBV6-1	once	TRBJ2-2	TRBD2	TGTGCCAGCAACCCTCAGTGGGGACTAGCGGGGGAGCTGTTTTTT	CASNPQWGLAGELFF
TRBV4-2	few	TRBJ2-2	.	TGTGCCAGCAGCCCGGCGCGGCAGACGAACACCGGGGAGCTGTTTTTT	CASSPARQTNTGELFF
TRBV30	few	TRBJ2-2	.	TGTGCCTGGAGTAGGGACTTGAACACCGGGGAGCTGTTTTTT	CAWSRDLNTGELFF
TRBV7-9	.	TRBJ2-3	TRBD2	TGTGCCAGCAGAACTACAGCGGGGGGGCAGGCAGATACGCAGTATTTT	CASRTTAGGQADTQYF
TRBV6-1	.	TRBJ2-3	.	TGTGCCAGCAGCCTTAAGGGGGTGACAGATACGCAGTATTTT	CASSLKGVTDTQYF
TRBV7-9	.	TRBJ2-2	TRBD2	TGTGCCAGCACCACCTTAGCGGGAGTTCGGGTCGGGGAGCTGTTTTTT	CASTTLAGVRVGELFF
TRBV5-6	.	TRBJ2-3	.	TGTGCCAGCAGCTGGGGCGATACGCAGTATTTT	CASSWGDTQYF
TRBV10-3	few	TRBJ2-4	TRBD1	TGTGCCATCAGTTCCGGGACAGGGAGTCTAGCCAAAAACAGTCAGTACTTC	CAISSGTGSLAKNSQYF
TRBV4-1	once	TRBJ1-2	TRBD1	TGCGCCAGCAGCCAGGGGAGAGGACAGGGTAACTATGGCTACACCTTC	CASSQGRGQGNYGYTF
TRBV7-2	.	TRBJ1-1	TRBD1	TGTGCCAGCAGCTTAAAACCCCGGACAGGGGGGGGTGGAAACACTGAAGCTTTCTTT	CASSLKPRTGGGGNTEAFF
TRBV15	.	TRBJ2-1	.	TGTGCCACCGCCGCGGGTACCTACAATGAGCAGTTCTTC	CATAAGTYNEQFF
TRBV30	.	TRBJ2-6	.	TGTGCCTGGAGTGAATATGGGGCCAACGGCCTGACTTTC	CAWSEYGANGLTF
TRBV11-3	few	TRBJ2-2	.	TGTGCCAGCAGCTTCCCCCTAGCCTTTGGGGTGGAGAACACCGGGGAGCTGTTTTTT	CASSFPLAFGVENTGELFF
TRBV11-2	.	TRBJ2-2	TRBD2	TGTGCCAGCAGCCGACTAGCGGGAGGCGCGAACACCGGGGAGCTGTTTTTT	CASSRLAGGANTGELFF
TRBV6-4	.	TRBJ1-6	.	TGTGCCAGCAGTGAGGGTCCCGAGGGCCATTCACCCCTCCACTTT	CASSEGPEGHSPLHF